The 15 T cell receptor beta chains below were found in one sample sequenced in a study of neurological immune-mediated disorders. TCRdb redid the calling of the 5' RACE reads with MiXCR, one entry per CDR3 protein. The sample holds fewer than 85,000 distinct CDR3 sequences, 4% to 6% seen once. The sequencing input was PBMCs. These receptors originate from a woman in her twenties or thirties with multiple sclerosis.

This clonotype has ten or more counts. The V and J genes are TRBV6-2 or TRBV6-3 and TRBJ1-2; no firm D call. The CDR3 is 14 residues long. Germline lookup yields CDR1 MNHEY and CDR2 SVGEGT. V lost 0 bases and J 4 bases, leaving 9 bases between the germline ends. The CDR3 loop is CASSYSASSYGYTF. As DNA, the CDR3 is TGTGCCAGCAGTTACTCCGCCAGTTCCTATGGCTACACCTTC.

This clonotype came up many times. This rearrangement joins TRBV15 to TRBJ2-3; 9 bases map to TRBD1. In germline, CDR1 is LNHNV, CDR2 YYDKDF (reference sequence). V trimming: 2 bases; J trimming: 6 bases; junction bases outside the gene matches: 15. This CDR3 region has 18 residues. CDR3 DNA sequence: TGTGCCACCAGCAGACTCGGCAGCGAGGACAGGGGTTGGGATACGCAGTATTTT. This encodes CATSRLGSEDRGWDTQYF.

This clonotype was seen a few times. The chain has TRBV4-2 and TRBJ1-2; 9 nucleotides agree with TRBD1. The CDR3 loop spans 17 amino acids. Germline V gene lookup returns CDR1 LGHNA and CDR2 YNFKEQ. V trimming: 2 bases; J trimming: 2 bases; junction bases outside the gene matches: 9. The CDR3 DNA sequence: TGTGCCAGCAGCCAACACTCCCCCGGGACAGGGAACTATGGCTACACCTTC. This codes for CASSQHSPGTGNYGYTF.

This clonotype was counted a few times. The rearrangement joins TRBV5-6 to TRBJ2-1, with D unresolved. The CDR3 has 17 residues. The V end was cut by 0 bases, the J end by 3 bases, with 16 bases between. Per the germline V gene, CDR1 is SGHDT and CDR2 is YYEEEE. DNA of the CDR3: TGTGCCAGCAGCTTGGGGACCCAGCATACGGACTACAATGAGCAGTTCTTC. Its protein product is CASSLGTQHTDYNEQFF.

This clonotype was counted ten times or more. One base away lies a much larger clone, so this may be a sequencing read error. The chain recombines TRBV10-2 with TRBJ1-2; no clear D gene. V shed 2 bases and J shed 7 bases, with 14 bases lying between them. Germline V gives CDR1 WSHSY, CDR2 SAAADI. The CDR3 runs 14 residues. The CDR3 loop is CASSEVKYRGGYTF. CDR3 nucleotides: TGCGCCAGCAGTGAGGTCAAATATCGCGGTGGCTACACCTTC.

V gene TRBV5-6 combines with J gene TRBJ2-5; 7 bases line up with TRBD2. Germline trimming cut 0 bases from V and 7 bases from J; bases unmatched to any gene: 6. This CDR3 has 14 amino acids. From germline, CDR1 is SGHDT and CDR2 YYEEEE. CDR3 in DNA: TGTGCCAGCAGCTTGGATGGCGGGGAGGGGACCCAGTACTTC. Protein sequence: CASSLDGGEGTQYF.

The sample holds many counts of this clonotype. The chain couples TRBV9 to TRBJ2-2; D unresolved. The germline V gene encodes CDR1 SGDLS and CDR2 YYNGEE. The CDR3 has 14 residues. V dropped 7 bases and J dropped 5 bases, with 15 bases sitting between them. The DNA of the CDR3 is TGTGCCAGCGGGCCCCGAGTGGAGACCGGGGAGCTGTTTTTT. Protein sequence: CASGPRVETGELFF. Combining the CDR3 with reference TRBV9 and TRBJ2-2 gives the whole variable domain DSGVTQTPKHLITATGQRVTLRCSPRSGDLSVYWYQQSLDQGLQFLIQYYNGEERAKGNILERFSAQQFPDLHSELNLSSLELGDSALYFCASGPRVETGELFFGEGSRLTVL.

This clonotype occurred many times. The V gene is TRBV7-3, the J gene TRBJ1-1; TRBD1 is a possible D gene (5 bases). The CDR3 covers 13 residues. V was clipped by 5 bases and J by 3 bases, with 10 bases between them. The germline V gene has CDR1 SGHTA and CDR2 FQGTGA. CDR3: CASSERGDTEAFF. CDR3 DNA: TGTGCCAGCAGCGAAAGAGGGGACACTGAAGCTTTCTTT. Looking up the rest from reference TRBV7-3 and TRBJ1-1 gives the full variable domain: GAGVSQTPSNKVTEKGKYVELRCDPISGHTALYWYRQSLGQGPEFLIYFQGTGAADDSGLPNDRFFAVRPEGSVSTLKIQRTERGDSAVYLCASSERGDTEAFFGQGTRLTVV.

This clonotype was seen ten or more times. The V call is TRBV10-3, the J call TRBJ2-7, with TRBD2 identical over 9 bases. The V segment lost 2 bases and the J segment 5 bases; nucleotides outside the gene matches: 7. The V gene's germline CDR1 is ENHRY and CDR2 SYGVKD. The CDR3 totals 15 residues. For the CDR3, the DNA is TGTGCCATCAGTGAGACTAGCGGGTTCGGTGACGAGCAGTACTTC. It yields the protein CAISETSGFGDEQYF.

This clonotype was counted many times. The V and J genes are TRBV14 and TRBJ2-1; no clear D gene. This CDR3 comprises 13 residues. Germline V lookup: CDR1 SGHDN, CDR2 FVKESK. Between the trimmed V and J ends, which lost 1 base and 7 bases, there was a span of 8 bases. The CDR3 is CASSQGERNEQFF. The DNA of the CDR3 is TGTGCCAGCAGCCAAGGCGAAAGGAATGAGCAGTTCTTC.

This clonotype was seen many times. CDR3 in DNA: TGTGCCAGCAGCTTCGAGGGCCACTCCTACGAGCAGTACTTC. Protein sequence: CASSFEGHSYEQYF. The rearrangement links TRBV5-6 to TRBJ2-7, with TRBD2 as a possible D gene (5 bases). V was trimmed by 2 bases and J by 0 bases, leaving 9 bases between them. From germline, CDR1 is SGHDT and CDR2 YYEEEE. The CDR3 length is 14 residues.

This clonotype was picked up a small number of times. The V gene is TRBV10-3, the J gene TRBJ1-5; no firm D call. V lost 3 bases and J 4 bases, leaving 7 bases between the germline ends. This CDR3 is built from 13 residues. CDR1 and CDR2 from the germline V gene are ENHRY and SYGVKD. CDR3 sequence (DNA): TGTGCCATCAGTGATTCGGGGAATCAGCCCCAGCATTTT. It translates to CAISDSGNQPQHF.

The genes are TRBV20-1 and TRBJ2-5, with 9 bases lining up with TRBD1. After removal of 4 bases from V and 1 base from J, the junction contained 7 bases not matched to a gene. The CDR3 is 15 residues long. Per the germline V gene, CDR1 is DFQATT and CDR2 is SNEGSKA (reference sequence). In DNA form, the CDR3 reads TGCAGTGCTAAACCGGGGACAGGGCCCCAAGAGACCCAGTACTTC. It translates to CSAKPGTGPQETQYF.

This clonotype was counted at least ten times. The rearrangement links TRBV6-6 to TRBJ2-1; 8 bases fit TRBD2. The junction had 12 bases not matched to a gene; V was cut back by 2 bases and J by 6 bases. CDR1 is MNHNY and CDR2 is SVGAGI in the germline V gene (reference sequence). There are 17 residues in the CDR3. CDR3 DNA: TGTGCCAGCAGTTACGGGGCTGGCGGGGGGACGGCCAATGAGCAGTTCTTC. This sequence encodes CASSYGAGGGTANEQFF.

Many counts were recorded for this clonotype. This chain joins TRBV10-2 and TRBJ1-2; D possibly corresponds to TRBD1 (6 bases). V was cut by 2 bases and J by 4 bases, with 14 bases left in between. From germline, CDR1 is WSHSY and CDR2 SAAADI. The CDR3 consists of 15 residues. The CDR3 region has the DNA TGCGCCAGCAGTGAGCCCCACGGGGGGCGCTATGGCTACACCTTC. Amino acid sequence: CASSEPHGGRYGYTF.